This TCR beta chain comes out of a study of T cell responses to AZD1222 COVID-19 vaccine. Study details: Whether given at about 4 or about 12 weeks, second doses were pooled. Study outcomes and limitations: Possibly, clonal diversity was underestimated; donors were largely white British and included more females. Only a handful of AZD1222 recipients, more than five in all, had baseline seropositivity. The study found vaccine-associated CD4 TCRs spanning spike, dominant at 160-218 and 743-854.

Assay: immunoSEQ multiplex PCR; the TCRdb copy retains only in-frame clones and omits some. The sample includes 85,000 to 130,000 clones, over 90% of them seen just once. Of note for this clone: Its specificity is unknown.

Germline CDR1 PRHDT, CDR2 FYEKMQ (reference sequence). Trimming cost V 4 bases and J 6 bases, with 9 bases left between them. The CDR3 covers 13 residues. V and J are TRBV13 and TRBJ2-2, with D tentatively TRBD2 (5 bases). This receptor was taken from an adult in good health. The source was peripheral blood, collected on day 0 of AZD1222 vaccination. CDR3 residues: CASSSRRAGELFF. The CDR3 nucleotides are TGTGCCAGCAGCTCCCGGCGGGCCGGGGAGCTGTTTTTT.